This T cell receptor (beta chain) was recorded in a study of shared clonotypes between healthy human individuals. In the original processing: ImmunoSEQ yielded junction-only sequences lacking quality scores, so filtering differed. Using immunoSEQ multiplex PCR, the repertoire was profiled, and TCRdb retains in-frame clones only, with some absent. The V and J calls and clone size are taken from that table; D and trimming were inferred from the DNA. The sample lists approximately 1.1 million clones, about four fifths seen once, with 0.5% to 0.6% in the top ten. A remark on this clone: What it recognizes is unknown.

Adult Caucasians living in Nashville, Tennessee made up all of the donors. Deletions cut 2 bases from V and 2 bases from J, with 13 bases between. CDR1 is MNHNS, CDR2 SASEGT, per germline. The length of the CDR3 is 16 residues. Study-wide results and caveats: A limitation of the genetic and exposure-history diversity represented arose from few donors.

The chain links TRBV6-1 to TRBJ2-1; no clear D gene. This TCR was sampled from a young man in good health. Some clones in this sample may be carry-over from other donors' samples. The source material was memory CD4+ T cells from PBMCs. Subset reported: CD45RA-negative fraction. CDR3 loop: CASSEIGSPAYNEQFF. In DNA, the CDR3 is TGTGCCAGCAGTGAAATCGGCTCGCCGGCCTACAATGAGCAGTTCTTC.